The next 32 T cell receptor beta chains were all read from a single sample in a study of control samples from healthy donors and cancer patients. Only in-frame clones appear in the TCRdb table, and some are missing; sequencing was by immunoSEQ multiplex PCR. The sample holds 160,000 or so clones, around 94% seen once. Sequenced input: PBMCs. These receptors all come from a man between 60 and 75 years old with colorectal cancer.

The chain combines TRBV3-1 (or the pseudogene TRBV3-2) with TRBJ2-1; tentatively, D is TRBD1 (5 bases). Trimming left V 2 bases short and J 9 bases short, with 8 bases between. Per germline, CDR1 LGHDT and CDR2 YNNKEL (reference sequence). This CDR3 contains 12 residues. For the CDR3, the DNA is TGTGCCAGCAGCCAACAGGGCCGTGAGCAGTTCTTC. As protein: CASSQQGREQFF.

The CDR3 reads CASSPIERSEAFF. The CDR3 nucleotides read TGTGCCAGCTCACCAATCGAACGTTCTGAAGCTTTCTTT. The chain is built from TRBV18 and TRBJ1-1, with unresolved D. Between the trimmed V and J ends, which lost 2 bases and 6 bases, there was a span of 10 bases. Germline V gives CDR1 KGHSH, CDR2 LQKENI. The CDR3 covers 13 residues.

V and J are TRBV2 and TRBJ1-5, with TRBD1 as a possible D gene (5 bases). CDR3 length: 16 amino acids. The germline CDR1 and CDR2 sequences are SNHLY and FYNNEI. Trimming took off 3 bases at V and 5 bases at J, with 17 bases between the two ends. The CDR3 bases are TGTGCCAGCAGTGACCGGGAAGGGGTATCGTATCAGCCCCAGCATTTT. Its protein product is CASSDREGVSYQPQHF.

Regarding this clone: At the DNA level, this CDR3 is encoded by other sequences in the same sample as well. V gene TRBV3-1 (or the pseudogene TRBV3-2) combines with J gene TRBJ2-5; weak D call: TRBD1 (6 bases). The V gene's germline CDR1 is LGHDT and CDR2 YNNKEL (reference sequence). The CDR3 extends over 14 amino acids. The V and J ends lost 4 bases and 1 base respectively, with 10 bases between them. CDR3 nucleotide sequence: TGTGCCAGCAGCCCCAGGGGCCTCCAAGAGACCCAGTACTTC. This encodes CASSPRGLQETQYF.

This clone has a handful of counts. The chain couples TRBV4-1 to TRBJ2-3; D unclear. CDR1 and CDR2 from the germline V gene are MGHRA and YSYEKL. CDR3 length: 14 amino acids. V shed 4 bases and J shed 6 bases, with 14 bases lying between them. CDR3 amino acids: CASSPRSQRDTQYF. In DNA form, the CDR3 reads TGCGCCAGCAGCCCTAGGTCCCAGAGGGATACGCAGTATTTT.

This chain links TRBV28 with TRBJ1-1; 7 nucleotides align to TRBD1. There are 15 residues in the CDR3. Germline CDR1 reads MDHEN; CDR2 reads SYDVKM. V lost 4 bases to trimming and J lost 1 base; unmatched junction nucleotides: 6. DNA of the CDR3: TGTGCCAGCAGTTCAAACAGGGGCGGGAACACTGAAGCTTTCTTT. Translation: CASSSNRGGNTEAFF. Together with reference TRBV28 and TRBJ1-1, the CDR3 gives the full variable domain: DVKVTQSSRYLVKRTGEKVFLECVQDMDHENMFWYRQDPGLGLRLIYFSYDVKMKEKGDIPEGYSVSREKKERFSLILESASTNQTSMYLCASSSNRGGNTEAFFGQGTRLTVV.

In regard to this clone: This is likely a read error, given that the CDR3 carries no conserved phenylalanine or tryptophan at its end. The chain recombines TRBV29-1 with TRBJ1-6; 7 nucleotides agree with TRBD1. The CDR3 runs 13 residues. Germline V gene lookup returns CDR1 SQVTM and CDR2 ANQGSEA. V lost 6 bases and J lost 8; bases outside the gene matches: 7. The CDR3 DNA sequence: TGCAGCGTCGGGGACAGTTCTCATTCACCCCTCCACCTT. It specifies CSVGDSSHSPLHL.

The CDR3 DNA is TGTGCCAGCAGCTTACCCGTCGCCTATGGCTACACCTTC. Residues: CASSLPVAYGYTF. This chain connects TRBV12-3 or TRBV12-4 to TRBJ1-2; D gene unclear. The V end was cut by 6 bases, the J end by 4 bases, with 12 bases between. The CDR3 consists of 13 residues.

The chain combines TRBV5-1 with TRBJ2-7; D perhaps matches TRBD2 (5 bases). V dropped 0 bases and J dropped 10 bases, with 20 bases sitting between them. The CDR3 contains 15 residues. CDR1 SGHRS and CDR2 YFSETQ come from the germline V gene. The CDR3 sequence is CASSLAGVSGSKQYF. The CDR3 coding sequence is TGCGCCAGCAGCTTGGCCGGGGTTTCAGGATCGAAACAGTACTTC.

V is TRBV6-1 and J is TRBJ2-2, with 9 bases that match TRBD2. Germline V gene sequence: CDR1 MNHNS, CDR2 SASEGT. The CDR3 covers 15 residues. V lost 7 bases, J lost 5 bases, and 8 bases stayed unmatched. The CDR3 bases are TGTGCCAGCACCTTTAGCGGGGGTAGAACCGGGGAGCTGTTTTTT. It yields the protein CASTFSGGRTGELFF.

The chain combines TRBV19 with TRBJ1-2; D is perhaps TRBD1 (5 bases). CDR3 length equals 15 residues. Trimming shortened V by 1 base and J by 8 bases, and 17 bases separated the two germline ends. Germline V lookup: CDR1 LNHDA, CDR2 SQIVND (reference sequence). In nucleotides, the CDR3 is TGTGCCAGTAGTATAGCCCCGGACATCGCCGGGGGCTACACCTTC. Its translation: CASSIAPDIAGGYTF.

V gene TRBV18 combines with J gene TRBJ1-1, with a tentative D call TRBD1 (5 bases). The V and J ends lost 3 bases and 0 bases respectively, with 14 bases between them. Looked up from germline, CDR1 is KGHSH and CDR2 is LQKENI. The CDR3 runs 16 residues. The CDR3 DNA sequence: TGTGCCAGCTCACCCCCGTCGAGGGGAATGAACACTGAAGCTTTCTTT. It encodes CASSPPSRGMNTEAFF.

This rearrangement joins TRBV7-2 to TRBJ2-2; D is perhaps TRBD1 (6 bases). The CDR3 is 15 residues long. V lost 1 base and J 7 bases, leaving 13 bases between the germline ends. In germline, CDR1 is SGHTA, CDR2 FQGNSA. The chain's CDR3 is CASSLVGGSVGELFF. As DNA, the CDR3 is TGTGCCAGCAGCTTAGTAGGGGGTAGTGTCGGGGAGCTGTTTTTT.

CDR3 protein: CASSTPGKIYGYTF. The CDR3 DNA is TGTGCCAGTAGTACGCCGGGAAAAATCTATGGCTACACCTTC. The rearrangement joins TRBV19 to TRBJ1-2, with unresolved D. Per germline, CDR1 LNHDA and CDR2 SQIVND (reference sequence). The CDR3 is 14 residues long. V was shortened by 4 bases and J by 4 bases, with 13 bases between the two germline ends.

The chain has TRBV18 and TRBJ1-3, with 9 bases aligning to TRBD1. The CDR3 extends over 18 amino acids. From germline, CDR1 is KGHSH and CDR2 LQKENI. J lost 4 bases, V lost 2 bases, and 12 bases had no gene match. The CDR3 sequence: CASSPTAGTGRSGNTIYF. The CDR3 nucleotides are TGTGCCAGCTCACCAACTGCCGGGACAGGGCGATCAGGAAACACCATATATTTT.

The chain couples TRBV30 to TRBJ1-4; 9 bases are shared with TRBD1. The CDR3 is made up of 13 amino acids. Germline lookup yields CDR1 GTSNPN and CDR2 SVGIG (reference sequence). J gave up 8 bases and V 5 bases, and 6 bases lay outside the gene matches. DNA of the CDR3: TGTGCCTGGGGCCGGGACAGGGTGGAAAAACTGTTTTTT. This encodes CAWGRDRVEKLFF. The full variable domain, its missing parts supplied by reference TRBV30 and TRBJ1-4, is SQTIHQWPATLVQPVGSPLSLECTVEGTSNPNLYWYRQAAGRGLQLLFYSVGIGQISSEVPQNLSASRPQDRQFILSSKKLLLSDSGFYLCAWGRDRVEKLFFGSGTQLSVL.

The CDR3 region has the DNA TGCGCCAGCAGCTCAGGGTCACTAGCGGGGGTGGGAGAGACCCAGTACTTC. This translates into CASSSGSLAGVGETQYF. This chain joins TRBV4-1 and TRBJ2-5; 11 bases are a match to TRBD2. The germline V gene has CDR1 MGHRA and CDR2 YSYEKL. V lost 5 bases, J lost 4 bases, and 12 bases stayed unmatched. The CDR3 extends over 17 amino acids.

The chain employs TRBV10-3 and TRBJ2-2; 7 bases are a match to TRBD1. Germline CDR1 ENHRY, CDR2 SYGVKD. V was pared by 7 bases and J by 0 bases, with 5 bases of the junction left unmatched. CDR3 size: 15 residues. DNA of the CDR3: TGTGCCATCAATGGACAGGCGTCGAACACCGGGGAGCTGTTTTTT. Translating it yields CAINGQASNTGELFF.

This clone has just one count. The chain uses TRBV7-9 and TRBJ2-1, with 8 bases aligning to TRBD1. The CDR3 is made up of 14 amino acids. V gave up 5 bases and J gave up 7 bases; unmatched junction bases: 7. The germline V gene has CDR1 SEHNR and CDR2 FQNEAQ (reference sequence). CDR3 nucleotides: TGTGCCAGCAGCCGGACAGGGATCTGGAATGAGCAGTTCTTC. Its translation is CASSRTGIWNEQFF. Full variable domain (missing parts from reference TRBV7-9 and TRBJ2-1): DTGVSQNPRHKITKRGQNVTFRCDPISEHNRLYWYRQTLGQGPEFLTYFQNEAQLEKSRLLSDRFSAERPKGSFSTLEIQRTEQGDSAMYLCASSRTGIWNEQFFGPGTRLTVL.

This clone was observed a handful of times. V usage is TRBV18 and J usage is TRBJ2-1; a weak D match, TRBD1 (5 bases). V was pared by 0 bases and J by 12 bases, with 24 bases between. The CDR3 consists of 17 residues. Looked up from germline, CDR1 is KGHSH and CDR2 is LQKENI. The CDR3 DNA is TGTGCCAGCTCACCACCGGTTGGGGCAGGTGAGGAGTCGAGGCAGTTCTTC. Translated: CASSPPVGAGEESRQFF.

In DNA, the CDR3 is TGCAGCGCTCAACAGGGGCCCACAGATACGCAGTATTTT. Translated, it gives CSAQQGPTDTQYF. The chain employs TRBV29-1 and TRBJ2-3; the match to TRBD1 covers 7 bases. The V gene end was trimmed by 7 bases and the J gene end by 2 bases; junction bases not matched to a gene: 6. Germline values: CDR1 SQVTM, CDR2 ANQGSEA. CDR3 length: 13 amino acids.

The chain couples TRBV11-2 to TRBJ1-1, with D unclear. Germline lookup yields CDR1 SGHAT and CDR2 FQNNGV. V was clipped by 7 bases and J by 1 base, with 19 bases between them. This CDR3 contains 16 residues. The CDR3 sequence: CASTPTKQYGNTEAFF. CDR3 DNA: TGTGCCAGCACCCCCACGAAGCAGTACGGGAACACTGAAGCTTTCTTT.

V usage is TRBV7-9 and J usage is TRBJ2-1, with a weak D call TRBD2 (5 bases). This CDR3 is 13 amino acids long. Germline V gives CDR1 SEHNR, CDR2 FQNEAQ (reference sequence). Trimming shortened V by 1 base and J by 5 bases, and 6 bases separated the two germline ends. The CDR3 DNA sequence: TGTGCCAGCAGCTTAGGACTACACAATGAGCAGTTCTTC. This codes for CASSLGLHNEQFF.

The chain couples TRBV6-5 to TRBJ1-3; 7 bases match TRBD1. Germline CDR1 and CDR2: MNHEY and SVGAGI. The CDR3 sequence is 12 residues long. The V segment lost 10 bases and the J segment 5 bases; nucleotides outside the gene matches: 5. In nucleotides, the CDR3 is TGTGCCACGAGGGACAGAAGAAACACCATATATTTT. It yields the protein CATRDRRNTIYF.

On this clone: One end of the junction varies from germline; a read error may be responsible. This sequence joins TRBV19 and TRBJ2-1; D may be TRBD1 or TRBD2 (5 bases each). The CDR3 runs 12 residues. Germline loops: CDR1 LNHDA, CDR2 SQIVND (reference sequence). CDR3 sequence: CASSAQGGRGLF. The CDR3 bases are TGTGCCAGTAGTGCGCAGGGTGGGAGAGGGCTCTTC.

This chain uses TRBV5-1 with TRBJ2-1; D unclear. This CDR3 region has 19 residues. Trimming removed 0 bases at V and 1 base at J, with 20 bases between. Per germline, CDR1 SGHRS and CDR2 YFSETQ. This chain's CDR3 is CASSLGSSGSLGSYNEQFF. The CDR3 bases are TGCGCCAGCAGCTTGGGTTCGTCGGGCAGTTTGGGTTCCTACAATGAGCAGTTCTTC.

The CDR3 nucleotides read TGTGCCAGTAGTATTAATGGGGAGAACTATGGCTACACCTTC. Amino acid sequence: CASSINGENYGYTF. The chain employs TRBV19 and TRBJ1-2; no firm D call. Germline V CDR1 and CDR2: LNHDA, SQIVND (reference sequence). CDR3 length: 14 amino acids. V was cut by 3 bases and J by 2 bases, with 10 bases left in between.

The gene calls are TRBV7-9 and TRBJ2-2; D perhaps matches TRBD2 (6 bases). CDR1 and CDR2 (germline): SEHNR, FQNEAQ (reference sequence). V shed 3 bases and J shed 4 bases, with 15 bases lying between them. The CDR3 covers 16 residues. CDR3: CASSLVAGRTTGELFF. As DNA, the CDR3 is TGTGCCAGCAGCTTGGTGGCGGGACGGACCACCGGGGAGCTGTTTTTT. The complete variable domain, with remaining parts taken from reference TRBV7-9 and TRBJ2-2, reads DTGVSQNPRHKITKRGQNVTFRCDPISEHNRLYWYRQTLGQGPEFLTYFQNEAQLEKSRLLSDRFSAERPKGSFSTLEIQRTEQGDSAMYLCASSLVAGRTTGELFFGEGSRLTVL.

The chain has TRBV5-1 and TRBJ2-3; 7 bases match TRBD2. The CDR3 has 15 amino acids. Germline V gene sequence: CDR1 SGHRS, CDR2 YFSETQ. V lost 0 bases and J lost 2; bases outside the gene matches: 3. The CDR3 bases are TGCGCCAGCAGCTTGGCCGGGGGGTTCACAGATACGCAGTATTTT. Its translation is CASSLAGGFTDTQYF. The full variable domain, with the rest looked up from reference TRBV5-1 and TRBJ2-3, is KAGVTQTPRYLIKTRGQQVTLSCSPISGHRSVSWYQQTPGQGLQFLFEYFSETQRNKGNFPGRFSGRQFSNSRSEMNVSTLELGDSALYLCASSLAGGFTDTQYFGPGTRLTVL.

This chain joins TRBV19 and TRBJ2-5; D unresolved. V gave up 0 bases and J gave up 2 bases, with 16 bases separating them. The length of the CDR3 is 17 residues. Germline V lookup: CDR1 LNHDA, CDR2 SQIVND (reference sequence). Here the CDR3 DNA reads TGTGCCAGTAGTATAGATCGGCGAGACTTAGTGCAAGAGACCCAGTACTTC. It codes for CASSIDRRDLVQETQYF.

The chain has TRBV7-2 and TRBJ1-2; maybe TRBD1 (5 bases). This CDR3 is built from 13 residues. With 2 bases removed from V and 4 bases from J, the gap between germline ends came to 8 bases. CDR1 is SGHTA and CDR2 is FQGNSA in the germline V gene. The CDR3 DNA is TGTGCCAGCAGCTTACAGGGACGCTATGGCTACACCTTC. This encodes CASSLQGRYGYTF.

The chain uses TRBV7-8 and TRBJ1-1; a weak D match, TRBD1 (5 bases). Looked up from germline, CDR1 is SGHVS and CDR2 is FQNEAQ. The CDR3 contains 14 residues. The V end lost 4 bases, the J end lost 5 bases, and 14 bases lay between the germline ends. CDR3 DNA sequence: TGTGCCAGCAGCTACGACAGAGGAAGGACTGAAGCTTTCTTT. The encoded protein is CASSYDRGRTEAFF.